This T cell receptor (beta chain) was identified during a study of immune characterization of retroperitoneal liposarcoma. This clonotype was seen at least ten times. Losses at the gene ends were 5 bases for V and 0 bases for J; bases not matched to a gene: 6. The CDR3 totals 16 residues. Germline values: CDR1 SGHVS, CDR2 FNYEAQ. One entry per CDR3 protein results from TCRdb running MiXCR on the PCR reads. The table lists roughly 11,000 distinct CDR3 sequences, around a quarter of them singletons. The chain has TRBV7-6 and TRBJ2-2, with 7 bases identical to TRBD1. This TCR was recovered from a male donor with retroperitoneal liposarcoma. The material sequenced was tumor tissue. CDR3 loop: CASSQRGRPNTGELFF. The CDR3 DNA sequence: TGTGCCAGCAGCCAAAGGGGGCGTCCGAACACCGGGGAGCTGTTTTTT. The full variable domain, in which reference TRBV7-6 and TRBJ2-2 provide the parts outside the CDR3, is GAGVSQSPRYKVTKRGQDVALRCDPISGHVSLYWYRQALGQGPEFLTYFNYEAQQDKSGLPNDRFSAERPEGSISTLTIQRTEQRDSAMYRCASSQRGRPNTGELFFGEGSRLTVL.